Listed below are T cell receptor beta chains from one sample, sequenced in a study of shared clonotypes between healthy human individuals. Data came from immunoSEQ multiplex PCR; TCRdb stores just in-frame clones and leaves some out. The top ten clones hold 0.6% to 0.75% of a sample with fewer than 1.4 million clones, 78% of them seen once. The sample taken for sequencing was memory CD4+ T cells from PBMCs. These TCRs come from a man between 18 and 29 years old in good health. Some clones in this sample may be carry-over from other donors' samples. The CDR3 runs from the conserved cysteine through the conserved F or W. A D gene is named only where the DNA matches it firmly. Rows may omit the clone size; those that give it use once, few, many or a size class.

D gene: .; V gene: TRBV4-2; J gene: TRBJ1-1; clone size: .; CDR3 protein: CASSNRFIGAEAFF; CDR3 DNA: TGTGCCAGCAGCAACCGCTTCATAGGGGCTGAAGCTTTCTTT
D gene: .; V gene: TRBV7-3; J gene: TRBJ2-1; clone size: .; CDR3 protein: CASSSAQSEQFF; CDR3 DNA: TGTGCCAGCAGCTCCGCTCAGTCTGAGCAGTTCTTC
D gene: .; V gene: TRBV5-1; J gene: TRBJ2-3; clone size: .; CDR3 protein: CASSSSVSVGTDTQYF; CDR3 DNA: TGCGCCAGCAGCTCCTCCGTTTCGGTTGGCACAGATACGCAGTATTTT
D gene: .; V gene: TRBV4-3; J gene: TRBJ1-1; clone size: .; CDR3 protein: CASSQETGNTEAFF; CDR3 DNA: TGCGCCAGCAGCCAAGAGACAGGGAACACTGAAGCTTTCTTT
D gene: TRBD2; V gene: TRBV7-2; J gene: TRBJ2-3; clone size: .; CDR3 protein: CASSLLGPTSGRADTQYF; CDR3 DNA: TGTGCCAGCAGCTTATTGGGACCGACTAGCGGGAGAGCGGATACGCAGTATTTT
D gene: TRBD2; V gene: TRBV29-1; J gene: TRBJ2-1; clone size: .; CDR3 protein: CSVEPRLAVGEQFF; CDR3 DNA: TGCAGCGTTGAGCCGAGACTAGCGGTGGGTGAGCAGTTCTTC
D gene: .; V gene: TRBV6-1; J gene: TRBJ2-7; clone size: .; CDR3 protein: CASSEAVLSEQYF; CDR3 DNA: TGTGCCAGCAGTGAAGCTGTTTTGTCAGAGCAGTACTTC
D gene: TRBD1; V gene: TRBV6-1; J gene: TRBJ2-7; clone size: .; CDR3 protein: CASSATGGFFYEQYF; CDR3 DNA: TGTGCCAGCAGTGCCACAGGGGGCTTTTTCTACGAGCAGTACTTC
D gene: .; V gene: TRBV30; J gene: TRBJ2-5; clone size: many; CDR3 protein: CAWTPGEETQYF; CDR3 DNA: TGTGCCTGGACCCCAGGGGAAGAGACCCAGTACTTC
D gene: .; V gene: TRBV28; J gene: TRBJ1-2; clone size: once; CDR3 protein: CASKTPGFYGYTF; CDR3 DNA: TGTGCCAGCAAAACTCCGGGGTTCTATGGCTACACCTTC
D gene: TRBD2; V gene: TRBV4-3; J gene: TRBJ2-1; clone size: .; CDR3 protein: CASSPQLAGDNEQFF; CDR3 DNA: TGCGCCAGCAGCCCCCAACTAGCGGGAGACAATGAGCAGTTCTTC
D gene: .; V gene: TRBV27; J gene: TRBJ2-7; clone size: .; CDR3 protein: CASSSLQQGKQYF; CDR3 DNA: TGTGCCAGCAGTAGTCTCCAGCAGGGGAAGCAGTACTTC
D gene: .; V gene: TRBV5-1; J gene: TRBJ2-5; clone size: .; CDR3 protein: CASSLGVGVQETQYF; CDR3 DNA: TGCGCCAGCAGCTTGGGAGTAGGCGTCCAAGAGACCCAGTACTTC
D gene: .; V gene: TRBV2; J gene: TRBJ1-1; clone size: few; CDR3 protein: CASRGVANTEAFF; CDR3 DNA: TGTGCCAGCAGGGGGGTAGCCAACACTGAAGCTTTCTTT
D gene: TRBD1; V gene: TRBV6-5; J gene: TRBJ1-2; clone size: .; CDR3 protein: CASSRDRDHGYTF; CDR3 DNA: TGTGCCAGCAGCCGAGACAGGGACCATGGCTACACCTTC
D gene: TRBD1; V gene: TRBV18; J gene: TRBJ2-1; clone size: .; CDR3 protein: CASSPTGLGDEQFF; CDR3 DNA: TGTGCCAGCTCACCGACAGGGCTTGGCGATGAGCAGTTCTTC
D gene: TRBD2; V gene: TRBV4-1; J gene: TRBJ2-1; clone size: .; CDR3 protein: CASSLQMASGRNNEQFF; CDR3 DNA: TGCGCCAGCAGCCTACAAATGGCTAGCGGGAGGAACAATGAGCAGTTCTTC
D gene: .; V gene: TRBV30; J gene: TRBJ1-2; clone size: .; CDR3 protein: CAWGQRANYGYTF; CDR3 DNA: TGTGCCTGGGGACAGCGAGCTAACTATGGCTACACCTTC
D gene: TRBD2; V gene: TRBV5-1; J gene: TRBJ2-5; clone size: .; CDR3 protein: CASSLGGTSGSTETQYF; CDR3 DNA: TGCGCCAGCAGCTTAGGAGGGACTAGCGGGAGCACTGAGACCCAGTACTTC
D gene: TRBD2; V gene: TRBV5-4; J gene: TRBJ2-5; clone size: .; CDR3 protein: CASSRTSGSSETQYF; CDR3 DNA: TGTGCCAGCAGCCGGACTAGCGGGAGTAGTGAGACCCAGTACTTC
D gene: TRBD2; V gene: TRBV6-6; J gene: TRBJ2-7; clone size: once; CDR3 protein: CASRSSGTRGFKQYF; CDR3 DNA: TGTGCCAGCAGGTCCTCCGGGACTAGGGGCTTTAAGCAGTACTTC
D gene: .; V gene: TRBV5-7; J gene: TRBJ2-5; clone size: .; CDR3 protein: CASSLVDPSEKETQYF; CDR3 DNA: TGTGCCAGCAGCTTGGTCGATCCTAGCGAAAAAGAGACCCAGTACTTC
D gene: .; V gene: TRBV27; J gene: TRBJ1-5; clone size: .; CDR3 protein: CASSKAQVQPQHF; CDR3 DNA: TGTGCCAGCAGCAAGGCGCAGGTTCAGCCCCAGCATTTT
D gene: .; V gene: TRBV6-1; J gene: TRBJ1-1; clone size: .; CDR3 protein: CASRAVRFTEAFF; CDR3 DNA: TGTGCCAGCAGGGCAGTTCGCTTCACTGAAGCTTTCTTT
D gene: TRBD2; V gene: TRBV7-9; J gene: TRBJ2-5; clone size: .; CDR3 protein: CASSPPSGSTGKTQYF; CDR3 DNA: TGTGCCAGCAGCCCTCCTAGCGGGAGCACGGGGAAGACCCAGTACTTC